These 4 T cell receptor beta chains were all obtained from the same sample, sequenced in a study of blood T cell repertoires in COVID-19. Profiling relied on immunoSEQ multiplex PCR, and the TCRdb table lists in-frame clones only, not all of them. There are under 250,000 clones in the sample; roughly 83% occur only once, and about 6% lies in the top ten. The sequenced sample was peripheral blood. These receptors came from a woman aged 80 or over with COVID-19, enrolled during active disease.

The chain is built from TRBV7-8 and TRBJ2-2, with 7 bases identical to TRBD2. Trimming took 3 bases from V and 6 from J; bases not matched to a gene: 4. The CDR3 consists of 14 residues. The germline gives CDR1 SGHVS, CDR2 FQNEAQ. Here the CDR3 DNA reads TGTGCCAGCAGCTTCTGGGGGGGGTCCGGGGAGCTGTTTTTT. This gives the protein CASSFWGGSGELFF.

The chain has TRBV7-2 and TRBJ2-1; 10 bases agree with TRBD1. The V and J ends lost 7 bases and 7 bases, in that order; junction bases with no gene match: 4. CDR1 and CDR2 from the germline V gene are SGHTA and FQGNSA. CDR3 size: 13 residues. The CDR3 sequence is CASKGTGVNEQFF. The CDR3 DNA reads as TGTGCCAGCAAAGGGACAGGGGTAAATGAGCAGTTCTTC.

This chain uses TRBV10-3 with TRBJ2-1; 10 bases map to TRBD1. The germline CDR1 and CDR2 sequences are ENHRY and SYGVKD. The CDR3 extends over 12 amino acids. The V and J ends lost 10 bases and 13 bases, in that order; junction bases with no gene match: 10. CDR3 nucleotides: TGTGCCACCAACCGACAGGGGGCAGATCAGTTCTTC. Residues: CATNRQGADQFF.

This rearrangement joins TRBV30 to TRBJ2-3, with 8 bases that match TRBD2. This CDR3 comprises 14 residues. V dropped 2 bases and J dropped 8; count of bases not matched to a gene: 9. CDR1 and CDR2 (germline): GTSNPN, SVGIG (reference sequence). CDR3 nucleotides: TGTGCCTGGAGTCAAACGGGGGGGCGGGGTACGCAGTATTTT. Protein: CAWSQTGGRGTQYF.